This T cell receptor beta chain is drawn from a study of immune evolution from preneoplasia to lung adenocarcinoma. Patients had resection in Japan or China between the mid-2010s and the late 2010s. Histologic diagnosis was independently verified by two lung pathologists. Whole-study results and caveats: Later-stage lesions appeared to have more T cells, more diversity, less clonality.

Looked up from germline, CDR1 is WSHSY and CDR2 is SAAADI. V was shortened by 6 bases and J by 4 bases, with 10 bases between the two germline ends. CDR3 length: 13 residues. TCRdb's table, derived via immunoSEQ multiplex PCR, lists solely in-frame clones and lacks some. The table includes about 5,700 clones, 81% detected once. This clone was recorded a few times. What it binds is not known. The chain joins TRBV10-2 to TRBJ2-1; unclear D gene. This clonotype was obtained from a person aged 50-69 years with lung adenocarcinoma. Material for sequencing was FFPE normal lung tissue adjacent to the tumor. The DNA of the CDR3 is TGCGCCAGCAGCCTTGGCAGATACAATGAGCAGTTCTTC. This gives the protein CASSLGRYNEQFF.